These T cell receptor beta chains were read from a single sample in a study of CD8+CD57+ T cells in acquired aplastic anemia. TCRdb recomputed calls from the reads with MiXCR, one row per CDR3 protein. The sample holds about half a million distinct CDR3 sequences, around a third seen once. Sequences were obtained from sorted CD4+, CD8+, or CD8+CD57+ T cells (not recorded which) from PBMCs. The source is a human donor with aplastic anemia. The CDR3 runs from the conserved cysteine through the conserved F or W. The order of the fields is V gene, clone size, J gene, D gene, CDR3 protein, CDR3 DNA. D genes are given only for firm matches. For some rows the clone size is stated as once, few or many, or as a class when expanded; others skip it.

>TRBV7-8|NA|TRBJ1-1|NA
CASSLEARGINTEAFF
TGTGCCAGCAGCTTAGAGGCACGGGGCATCAACACTGAAGCTTTCTTT
>TRBV7-6|NA|TRBJ2-2|TRBD2
CASSLEPQGGRNTGELFF
TGTGCCAGCAGCTTAGAGCCCCAGGGAGGGCGGAACACCGGGGAGCTGTTTTTT
>TRBV28|NA|TRBJ1-1|NA
CASRSGGSGAFF
TGTGCCAGCAGATCCGGGGGATCTGGAGCTTTCTTT
>TRBV7-9|many|TRBJ1-2|NA
CASSTHSREGYGYTF
TGTGCCAGCAGCACACACTCAAGGGAGGGCTATGGCTACACCTTC
>TRBV24-1|many|TRBJ2-5|NA
CATSDFLGGETQYF
TGTGCCACCAGTGATTTTTTGGGTGGGGAGACCCAGTACTTC
>TRBV19|few|TRBJ2-5|TRBD2
CASSIGTSGRTQETQYF
TGTGCCAGTAGTATCGGGACTAGCGGGAGGACCCAAGAGACCCAGTACTTC
>TRBV28|NA|TRBJ1-4|TRBD1
CAIRGQGPTNEKLFF
TGTGCCATACGAGGACAGGGCCCAACTAATGAAAAACTGTTTTTT
>TRBV20-1|few|TRBJ1-1|NA
CSASRPRVDTEAFF
TGCAGTGCATCGCGGCCCAGGGTCGACACTGAAGCTTTCTTT
>TRBV2|many|TRBJ1-5|NA
CATSGDSNQPQHF
TGTGCCACTTCGGGGGATAGCAATCAGCCCCAGCATTTT
>TRBV5-4|few|TRBJ1-6|NA
CASSLSMSSYNSPLHF
TGTGCCAGCAGCTTATCGATGAGTTCCTATAATTCACCCCTCCACTTT
>TRBV2|NA|TRBJ1-6|TRBD1
CASILDRGPPLHF
TGTGCCAGCATCCTCGACAGGGGACCACCCCTCCACTTT
>TRBV19|many|TRBJ1-3|NA
CASSDTDNSGNTIYF
TGTGCCAGTAGTGACACCGATAACTCTGGAAACACCATATATTTT
>TRBV20-1|many|TRBJ2-5|NA
CSARAGRRGETQYF
TGCAGTGCTAGAGCGGGACGCCGTGGAGAGACCCAGTACTTC
>TRBV9|NA|TRBJ1-1|TRBD1
CASSPGTGGPNTEAFF
TGTGCCAGCAGCCCCGGGACAGGGGGCCCGAACACTGAAGCTTTCTTT
>TRBV20-1|few|TRBJ2-3|NA
CSARWGAKDTQYF
TGCAGTGCTAGGTGGGGGGCTAAAGATACGCAGTATTTT
>TRBV6-1|few|TRBJ1-5|TRBD1
CASRRTGENQPQHF
TGTGCCAGCAGACGTACAGGGGAGAATCAGCCCCAGCATTTT
>TRBV7-2|NA|TRBJ2-5|NA
CASSGAGRETQYF
TGTGCCAGCAGTGGGGCAGGGAGGGAGACCCAGTACTTC
>TRBV11-1|NA|TRBJ1-5|TRBD1
CASSLGRGWCNQPQHF
TGTGCCAGCAGCTTAGGCAGGGGGTGGTGCAATCAGCCCCAGCATTTT
>TRBV19|many|TRBJ1-2|NA
CASSIGSAGINYGYTF
TGTGCCAGTAGTATCGGATCGGCAGGGATTAACTATGGCTACACCTTC
>TRBV9|few|TRBJ1-1|NA
CASSPRGFTEAFF
TGTGCCAGCAGCCCGAGGGGTTTCACTGAAGCTTTCTTT
>TRBV5-1|few|TRBJ2-5|NA
CASTDLYQETQYF
TGCGCCAGCACCGACCTATATCAAGAGACCCAGTACTTC
>TRBV5-1|many|TRBJ2-7|TRBD1
CASSLNGQGYEQYF
TGCGCCAGCAGCTTGAATGGACAGGGCTATGAGCAGTACTTC
>TRBV15|NA|TRBJ1-3|TRBD1
CATSNRGVSGNTIYF
TGTGCCACCAGTAACAGGGGGGTTTCTGGAAACACCATATATTTT
>TRBV6-1|NA|TRBJ2-3|NA
CASRKLASTDTQYF
TGTGCCAGCAGAAAACTAGCTAGCACAGATACGCAGTATTTT
>TRBV10-3|NA|TRBJ1-5|NA
CAISEPGAGNQPQHF
TGTGCCATCAGTGAACCAGGGGCAGGCAATCAGCCCCAGCATTTT
>TRBV19|NA|TRBJ1-5|NA
CASWTAYSNQPQHF
TGTGCCAGTTGGACAGCTTATAGCAATCAGCCCCAGCATTTT
>TRBV7-9|NA|TRBJ2-5|NA
CASSLPTVQETQYF
TGTGCCAGCAGCTTACCGACAGTTCAAGAGACCCAGTACTTC
>TRBV7-2|many|TRBJ1-2|NA
CASTKGVYGYTF
TGTGCCAGTACTAAGGGAGTCTATGGCTACACCTTC
>TRBV5-1|many|TRBJ2-5|TRBD1
CASSGTGAEGTQYF
TGCGCCAGCAGCGGGACAGGGGCCGAGGGGACCCAGTACTTC